These 31 T cell receptor beta chains were all obtained from the same sample, sequenced in a study of post-analysis software for immune sequencing data. The study's findings and limits: Roughly 5 TRBV segments, TRBV5-6, TRBV5-1 and TRBV20-1 among them, were found more frequent in patients than controls.

Unique molecular identifiers were present in the TCR beta cDNA libraries. TCRdb reanalysed the PCR reads using MiXCR and keeps one entry per CDR3 protein. The sample records hundreds of thousands of distinct CDR3 sequences, around 27% being singletons. No antigens are known for them. The sample taken for sequencing was blood. Receptors originate from a girl between 10 and 17 years old with multiple sclerosis.

This clonotype was picked up a small number of times. This rearrangement joins TRBV7-9 to TRBJ2-3; unclear D gene. Trimming took off 8 bases at V and 3 bases at J, with 6 bases between the two ends. Germline V gene sequence: CDR1 SEHNR, CDR2 FQNEAQ (reference sequence). The CDR3 runs 11 residues. The CDR3: CASQETDTQYF. The CDR3 nucleotides are TGTGCCAGCCAGGAAACAGATACGCAGTATTTT.

This clonotype came up a few times. V is TRBV6-2 or TRBV6-3 and J is TRBJ2-1; 7 positions agree with TRBD2. Looked up from germline, CDR1 is MNHEY and CDR2 is SVGEGT. The ends lost 4 bases at V and 10 bases at J; junction bases unmatched: 1. This CDR3 has 11 residues. The DNA for the CDR3 is TGTGCCAGCAGTTCGACTAGCGAGCAGTTCTTC. Translation: CASSSTSEQFF.

About this clonotype itself: Relative to the germline gene, one junction end is altered; a read error may explain this. The chain has TRBV7-2 and TRBJ1-6, with D possibly TRBD1 on 5 matching bases. Germline CDR1 reads SGHTA; CDR2 reads FQGNSA. This CDR3 region has 14 residues. The CDR3 region is CASSFGGDNSPLHF. Written as DNA, the CDR3 is TGTGCTAGCAGCTTTGGGGGGGATAATTCACCCCTCCACTTT.

The table lists this clonotype with a few counts. This chain connects TRBV12-3 or TRBV12-4 to TRBJ2-5; 8 nucleotides line up with TRBD1. The CDR3 consists of 14 residues. Germline trimming cut 5 bases from V and 5 bases from J; bases unmatched to any gene: 7. CDR3 region: CASSPRTGLETQYF. The DNA for the CDR3 is TGTGCCAGCAGTCCGAGGACAGGGTTGGAGACCCAGTACTTC.

The gene calls are TRBV5-1 and TRBJ2-5; 11 bases match TRBD1. CDR3 length: 15 residues. The V gene's germline CDR1 is SGHRS and CDR2 YFSETQ. J lost 5 bases, V lost 4 bases, and 7 bases had no gene match. The CDR3 DNA reads as TGCGCCAGCAGCCTGGGGACAGGGGGTTTCGAGACCCAGTACTTC. Protein product: CASSLGTGGFETQYF.

The J gene is TRBJ1-6, the V gene TRBV10-3; unclear D gene. Germline V lookup: CDR1 ENHRY, CDR2 SYGVKD. The CDR3 loop spans 13 amino acids. The V gene lost 4 bases and the J gene lost 6 bases, with 7 bases spanning the gap. CDR3 loop: CAISGQANSPLHF. In DNA, the CDR3 is TGTGCCATCAGTGGGCAGGCTAATTCACCCCTCCACTTT.

This clonotype turned up a few times. CDR3 residues: CASSLLGDSSYEQYF. For the CDR3, the DNA is TGTGCCAGCAGCTTGCTCGGAGACAGTAGCTACGAGCAGTACTTC. The chain is built from TRBV5-8 and TRBJ2-7, with a possible D match to TRBD1 (5 bases). This CDR3 has 15 amino acids. V was cut by 1 base and J by 3 bases, with 14 bases left in between. Germline CDR1 reads SGHTS; CDR2 reads YDEGEE.

This clonotype occurred once. This chain links TRBV12-3 or TRBV12-4 with TRBJ1-1; 8 nucleotides align to TRBD1. CDR3 length: 14 residues. Trimming cost V 6 bases and J 1 base; bases outside gene matches: 4. CDR3 coding DNA: TGTGCCAGCAGATCGGGGACAGGGAACACTGAAGCTTTCTTT. Translated, it gives CASRSGTGNTEAFF.

The rearrangement links TRBV28 to TRBJ2-7; D uncertain. The CDR3 totals 13 residues. The ends were cut back, 5 bases at V and 2 bases at J, with 10 bases in the middle. Per germline, CDR1 MDHEN and CDR2 SYDVKM. CDR3 protein: CASSTGRTYEQYF. CDR3 coding DNA: TGTGCCAGCAGTACCGGACGGACCTACGAGCAGTACTTC.

The genes are TRBV2 and TRBJ2-5, with 10 bases fitting TRBD2. The V and J ends lost 3 bases and 7 bases, in that order; junction bases with no gene match: 14. In germline, CDR1 is SNHLY, CDR2 FYNNEI. This CDR3 spans 17 amino acids. The CDR3 spells CASSEAFSSGSGRTQYF. CDR3 nucleotides: TGTGCCAGCAGTGAGGCTTTCTCTAGCGGGAGCGGACGGACCCAGTACTTC.

This clonotype was picked up a small number of times. The chain employs TRBV4-3 and TRBJ2-1, with D unresolved. This CDR3 contains 13 residues. CDR1 and CDR2 from the germline V gene are LGHNA and YSLEER. Trimming left V 0 bases short and J 9 bases short, with 9 bases between. CDR3 residues: CASSQEARGEQFF. In DNA, the CDR3 is TGCGCCAGCAGCCAAGAAGCCCGAGGTGAGCAGTTCTTC.

This clonotype has just a few counts. V gene TRBV2 combines with J gene TRBJ2-5; TRBD2 might be the D (6 bases). The length of the CDR3 is 14 residues. V was shortened by 5 bases and J by 4 bases, with 14 bases between the two germline ends. In germline, CDR1 is SNHLY, CDR2 FYNNEI. In DNA form, the CDR3 reads TGTGCCAGCAGTCAAAGGCCGGAGGGAGAGACCCAGTACTTC. As protein: CASSQRPEGETQYF.

The CDR3 reads CASSYVGGVTTLHF. CDR3 in DNA: TGTGCCAGCAGCTATGTCGGGGGGGTCACAACCCTCCACTTT. The rearrangement joins TRBV7-2 to TRBJ1-6, with D possibly matching TRBD1 (5 bases). This CDR3 is built from 14 residues. V gave up 4 bases and J gave up 14 bases, with 18 bases separating them. CDR1 and CDR2 from the germline V gene are SGHTA and FQGNSA. Full variable domain (outside the CDR3, taken from reference TRBV7-2 and TRBJ1-6): GAGVSQSPSNKVTEKGKDVELRCDPISGHTALYWYRQSLGQGLEFLIYFQGNSAPDKSGLPSDRFSAERTGGSVSTLTIQRTQQEDSAVYLCASSYVGGVTTLHFGNGTRLTVT.

The J gene is TRBJ2-1, the V gene TRBV28, with 8 bases aligning to TRBD2. The CDR3 spans 14 residues. The germline gives CDR1 MDHEN, CDR2 SYDVKM. The ends lost 6 bases at V and 7 bases at J; junction bases unmatched: 8. CDR3: CASSHFREGNEQFF. CDR3 nucleotides: TGTGCCAGCAGCCATTTTCGGGAGGGGAATGAGCAGTTCTTC.

This clonotype was seen a few times. The genes are TRBV3-1 and TRBJ2-5, with D perhaps TRBD1 (5 bases). Trimming cost V 0 bases and J 5 bases, with 13 bases left between them. This CDR3 spans 15 amino acids. CDR1 LGHDT and CDR2 YNNKEL come from the germline V gene (reference sequence). CDR3 sequence (DNA): TGTGCCAGCAGCCAAGAACAGGCCGGTTTTGAGACCCAGTACTTC. Its protein is CASSQEQAGFETQYF.

This chain links TRBV12-3 or TRBV12-4 with TRBJ1-2; a weak D match, TRBD1 (6 bases). The germline V and J ends were trimmed by 6 bases and 4 bases, with 21 bases remaining between them. The CDR3 covers 16 residues. In nucleotides, the CDR3 is TGTGCCAGCAGCCCCAGTGGGAGGACAGACACCTATGGCTACACCTTC. Translating it yields CASSPSGRTDTYGYTF.

This chain joins TRBV28 and TRBJ1-2; unclear D gene. CDR3 length: 15 residues. V gave up 6 bases and J gave up 0 bases, with 14 bases separating them. Germline lookup yields CDR1 MDHEN and CDR2 SYDVKM. CDR3 DNA: TGTGCCAGCAGCCCGGACGTACAAGCTAACTATGGCTACACCTTC. Translated: CASSPDVQANYGYTF.

This clonotype was seen only a few times. The rearrangement joins TRBV29-1 to TRBJ2-1, with D hard to call. Germline V lookup: CDR1 SQVTM, CDR2 ANQGSEA. The CDR3 extends over 13 amino acids. Trimming removed 1 base at V and 13 bases at J, with 17 bases between. The CDR3, as DNA: TGCAGCGTTGAAGGGGGAATGCGAGAGACCCAGTTCTTC. Translated: CSVEGGMRETQFF.

This chain connects TRBV7-9 to TRBJ2-7, with no clear D. Germline-derived CDR1 and CDR2 are SEHNR and FQNEAQ (reference sequence). This CDR3 comprises 15 residues. Trimming shortened V by 6 bases and J by 3 bases, and 18 bases separated the two germline ends. In DNA form, the CDR3 reads TGTGCCAGCAGGCCCCTAGTAGGCCCCCTCTACGAGCAGTACTTC. Translated: CASRPLVGPLYEQYF.

A few counts support this clonotype. The CDR3 region has the DNA TGCAGTGCTGAGGGAGAGAGCTCCTACAATGAGCAGTTCTTC. Residues: CSAEGESSYNEQFF. V is TRBV20-1 and J is TRBJ2-1, with TRBD2 as a possible D gene (5 bases). This CDR3 is 14 amino acids long. Trimming took off 5 bases at V and 0 bases at J, with 11 bases between the two ends. CDR1 and CDR2 (germline): DFQATT, SNEGSKA (reference sequence).

The V and J genes are TRBV3-1 and TRBJ2-6; TRBD1 matches at 7 bases. Germline V gives CDR1 LGHDT, CDR2 YNNKEL (reference sequence). The CDR3 has 17 amino acids. The V and J ends lost 0 bases and 4 bases, in that order; junction bases with no gene match: 6. CDR3 coding DNA: TGTGCCAGCAGCCAAGAACAGGGGTTTCGCGGGGCCAACGTCCTGACTTTC. It encodes CASSQEQGFRGANVLTF. The full variable domain, with the rest looked up from reference TRBV3-1 and TRBJ2-6, is DTAVSQTPKYLVTQMGNDKSIKCEQNLGHDTMYWYKQDSKKFLKIMFSYNNKELIINETVPNRFSPKSPDKAHLNLHINSLELGDSAVYFCASSQEQGFRGANVLTFGAGSRLTVL.

The gene calls are TRBV28 and TRBJ1-3; D possibly corresponds to TRBD1 (6 bases). Germline V lookup: CDR1 MDHEN, CDR2 SYDVKM. V was cut by 2 bases and J by 0 bases, with 8 bases left in between. The CDR3 consists of 15 residues. DNA of the CDR3: TGTGCCAGCAGTTTAACAGGGCCCTCTGGAAACACCATATATTTT. Its translation is CASSLTGPSGNTIYF.

This chain links TRBV5-1 with TRBJ2-1, with 10 bases matching TRBD1. V lost 4 bases, J lost 10 bases, and 11 bases stayed unmatched. The CDR3 runs 15 residues. In germline, CDR1 is SGHRS, CDR2 YFSETQ. CDR3 residues: CASSQRQGAPHEQFF. CDR3 sequence (DNA): TGCGCCAGCAGCCAAAGACAGGGGGCCCCTCACGAGCAGTTCTTC.

This clonotype was observed many times. The chain recombines TRBV29-1 with TRBJ2-7; D not certain. The CDR3 extends over 14 amino acids. From germline, CDR1 is SQVTM and CDR2 ANQGSEA. V was shortened by 6 bases and J by 2 bases, with 17 bases between the two germline ends. For the CDR3, the DNA is TGCAGCGTGGGCGTGAAGGGTAGCCCCTACGAGCAGTACTTC. Translated: CSVGVKGSPYEQYF.

J is TRBJ1-6 and V is TRBV27, with 8 bases that match TRBD1. The CDR3 is 17 residues long. Unmatched junction bases numbered 12, after V lost 6 bases and J lost 5 bases. CDR1 is MNHEY and CDR2 is SMNVEV in the germline V gene (reference sequence). CDR3 loop: CASSLRQGQAHNSPLHF. CDR3 in DNA: TGTGCCAGCAGCCTCCGACAGGGGCAAGCGCATAATTCACCCCTCCACTTT.

This clonotype was seen a handful of times. This chain links TRBV6-5 with TRBJ2-1; 14 positions agree with TRBD2. The CDR3 is 12 amino acids. V lost 7 bases and J lost 15; bases outside the gene matches: 5. From germline, CDR1 is MNHEY and CDR2 SVGAGI. CDR3 region: CASKTSGRALFF. CDR3 bases: TGTGCCAGCAAGACTAGCGGGAGGGCCTTGTTCTTC.

V usage is TRBV29-1 and J usage is TRBJ2-3; D is uncertain. The germline V and J ends were trimmed by 7 bases and 6 bases, with 14 bases remaining between them. The germline CDR1 and CDR2 sequences are SQVTM and ANQGSEA. CDR3 length: 12 residues. The CDR3: CSAPQGKDTQYF. The CDR3 DNA reads TGCAGCGCGCCGCAAGGGAAGGATACGCAGTATTTT.

The table lists this clonotype with a few counts. The CDR3 DNA reads as TGCGCCAGCAGCTCCATTCTAGCGAACACTGAAGCTTTCTTT. This translates into CASSSILANTEAFF. The chain has TRBV5-1 and TRBJ1-1, with D hard to call. This CDR3 region has 14 residues. Germline-derived CDR1 and CDR2 are SGHRS and YFSETQ. Trimming removed 3 bases from V and 1 base from J, with 10 bases in between.

This clonotype was detected once. The chain is built from TRBV20-1 and TRBJ2-7, with D maybe TRBD2 (6 bases). This CDR3 is built from 13 residues. Trimming pared 7 bases from V and 0 bases from J, leaving 13 bases between. Germline CDR1 reads DFQATT; CDR2 reads SNEGSKA (reference sequence). CDR3 nucleotide sequence: TGCAGTGGGAGGGACCCGAGCTCCTACGAGCAGTACTTC. Protein sequence: CSGRDPSSYEQYF.

The V gene is TRBV5-1, the J gene TRBJ1-1; D not certain. Germline-derived CDR1 and CDR2 are SGHRS and YFSETQ. V lost 0 bases, J lost 0 bases, and 9 bases lay in between. This CDR3 spans 15 amino acids. CDR3: CASSLATLLNTEAFF. As DNA, the CDR3 is TGCGCCAGCAGCTTGGCCACCCTGTTGAACACTGAAGCTTTCTTT.

This clonotype was detected only a few times. The genes are TRBV10-3 and TRBJ1-1, with 7 bases aligning to TRBD1. V shed 2 bases and J 1 base; nucleotides not matched to a gene: 4. The CDR3 contains 15 residues. Germline loops: CDR1 ENHRY, CDR2 SYGVKD. The CDR3 spells CAISEPGQANTEAFF. CDR3 in DNA: TGTGCCATCAGTGAGCCTGGACAGGCGAACACTGAAGCTTTCTTT.